Listed below are T cell receptor beta chains from one sample, sequenced in a study of T cell repertoires in cytomegalovirus infection. TCRdb called the reads again in MiXCR, with one record for every CDR3 protein. The sample lists 700,000 to 950,000 distinct CDR3 sequences, approximately 29% occurring once. No antigen has been identified for these receptors. The source material was cultured CD8+ T cells from PBMCs, sampled from culture after CMV antigen stimulation. The receptors were gathered from a human donor in good health (CMV status not recorded). Some clones in this sample may be carry-over from other donors' samples. The CDR3 runs from the conserved cysteine through the conserved F or W. A D gene is named only where the DNA matches it firmly. Size is stated for part of the rows, as once, few or many counts, or as a class when the clone is expanded.

TRBV6-1	TRBJ1-1	11	.	.	TGTGCCGTTGGGGGAAACACTGAAGCTTTCTTT	CAVGGNTEAFF
TRBV12-3/TRBV12-4	TRBJ2-1	12	few	.	TGTGCCAGCAGTTTAAAGACGAATGAGCAGTTCTTC	CASSLKTNEQFF
TRBV4-1	TRBJ1-1	18	.	TRBD1	TGCGCCAGCAGCCACCCTCTAGGAGGGGGCGGATTGAACACTGAAGCTTTCTTT	CASSHPLGGGGLNTEAFF
TRBV5-1	TRBJ1-2	13	many	.	TGCGCCAGCAGCTCCGGCAGCCACTATGGCTACACCTTC	CASSSGSHYGYTF
TRBV7-4	TRBJ1-2	13	few	.	TGTGCCAGCAGCTTAGTAGGTGGAGGGTGCTACACCTTC	CASSLVGGGCYTF
TRBV27	TRBJ2-3	13	.	.	TGTGCCAGCACGGGTGGGCCCAGAGATACGCAGTATTTT	CASTGGPRDTQYF
TRBV5-4	TRBJ2-7	14	.	.	TGTGCCAGCAGTACAAGGGAACTCTCCTACGAGCAGTACTTC	CASSTRELSYEQYF
TRBV7-2	TRBJ1-2	17	.	.	TGTGCCAGCAGCTTAGCAATTTACGAGGGGGTCAACTATGGCTACACCTTC	CASSLAIYEGVNYGYTF
TRBV9	TRBJ1-2	14	.	TRBD1	TGTGCCAGCAGCGATGGGACAGCAAACTATGGCTACACCTTC	CASSDGTANYGYTF
TRBV4-1	TRBJ1-2	14	.	TRBD1	TGCGCCAGCAGCCAAGACCCGGGACAGGATGGCTACACCTTC	CASSQDPGQDGYTF
TRBV19	TRBJ2-1	15	.	TRBD2	TGTGCCAGTAGTAAGTCTAGCGGGGCCACCGCTGAGCAGTTCTTC	CASSKSSGATAEQFF
TRBV15	TRBJ2-1	16	many	TRBD1	TGTGCCACCAGCAACACCGGGACAGGGGCCTACAATGAGCAGTTCTTC	CATSNTGTGAYNEQFF
TRBV3-1	TRBJ2-5	16	few	.	TGTGCCAGCAGCCAAGACGCGCGGGGGCGCCAAGAGACCCAGTACTTC	CASSQDARGRQETQYF
TRBV2	TRBJ1-6	15	.	.	TGTGCCAGCAGTTCCAGGGGTCCCTATAATTCACCCCTCCACTTT	CASSSRGPYNSPLHF
TRBV7-9	TRBJ2-1	15	.	.	TGTGCCAGCAGGGGGGACTCCTCGTCTTACTATGAGCAGTTCTTC	CASRGDSSSYYEQFF
TRBV3-1	TRBJ2-1	16	.	.	TGTGCCAGCAGCCAAGAAGGGGGGAACTCCTACAATGAGCAGTTCTTC	CASSQEGGNSYNEQFF